This T cell receptor (beta chain) was sequenced in a study of response to subunit inactivated influenza vaccine. A few counts support this clonotype. Germline CDR1 DFQATT, CDR2 SNEGSKA (reference sequence). This CDR3 has 14 residues. The V gene end was trimmed by 1 base and the J gene end by 6 bases; junction bases not matched to a gene: 5. MiXCR was run by TCRdb on the RT-PCR reads, yielding one entry per CDR3 protein. The table lists about 570,000 distinct CDR3 sequences, around 11% of them singletons. The data also belong to a second study, concerning T cells expressing NK-cell markers. This second report adds: UMIs were included in TCR beta cDNA generated by 5'RACE template switching. Cells sorted as CD3+CD56+NKG2C+, CD3+CD56+NKG2C- and CD3+CD56-NKG2C+ T cells supplied the TCR beta repertoires. HCMV seropositivity marked seven of the eight sequenced donors; one was seronegative. The contribution of dominant NKG2C+ clonotypes to CD8+ T cells in more than five donors was about 1.0-7.0%. These clonotypes, the leaders elsewhere, also led the CD3+CD56-NKG2C+ fraction in several donors.

The rearrangement links TRBV20-1 to TRBJ2-3, with 9 bases fitting TRBD1. The receptor was derived from a man aged 45-65 years who received an inactivated influenza vaccine. The source was PBMCs from blood, collected on the day of vaccination. DNA for the CDR3: TGCAGTGCTAGAGTTGGACAGGGGCAGGATACGCAGTATTTT. Protein: CSARVGQGQDTQYF.